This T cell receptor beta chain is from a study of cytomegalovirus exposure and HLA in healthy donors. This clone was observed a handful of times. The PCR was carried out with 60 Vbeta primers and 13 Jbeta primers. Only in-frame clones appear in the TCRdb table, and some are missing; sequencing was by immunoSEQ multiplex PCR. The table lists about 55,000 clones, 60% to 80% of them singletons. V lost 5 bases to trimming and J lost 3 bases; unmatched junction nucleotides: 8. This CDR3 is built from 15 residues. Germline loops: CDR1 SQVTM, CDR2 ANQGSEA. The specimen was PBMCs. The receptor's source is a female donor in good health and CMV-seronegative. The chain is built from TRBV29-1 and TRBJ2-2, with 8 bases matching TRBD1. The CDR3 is CSVQSGTGDTGELFF. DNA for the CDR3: TGCAGCGTTCAATCCGGGACAGGCGACACCGGGGAGCTGTTTTTT.